These 6 T cell receptor beta chains were sequenced from one sample in a study of CXCR3-negative and CXCR3-positive naive CD8 T cells. Antigen specificity for these receptors is unknown. Overall study findings and caveats: TRB CDR3s were more hydrophobic in CXCR3-positive than in CXCR3-negative naive cells.

UMI-tagged TRB cDNA libraries were built via 5' RACE. TCRdb reanalyzed the 5' RACE reads, giving one entry per CDR3 protein sequence and no DNA. The sample holds 150,000 to 170,000 distinct CDR3 sequences. The sequenced sample consisted of naive CXCR3+ CD8+ T cells from blood. Subset noted: CD45RO-CCR7+CD27+CD95- naive CD8+ T cells expressing CXCR3 (TNR3+). The source of these receptors is a human donor in good health. Some clones in this sample may be carry-over from other donors' samples.

CDR3 loop: CASSDGLAGADTQYF. The V gene is TRBV10-1, the J gene TRBJ2-3; the TRBD2 assignment by TCRdb is unverifiable without DNA. This CDR3 has 15 residues. From germline, CDR1 is WNHNN and CDR2 SYGVQD (reference sequence).

V is TRBV7-6 and J is TRBJ2-1. Germline V lookup: CDR1 SGHVS, CDR2 FNYEAQ. CDR3 length equals 12 residues. CDR3 region: CASSSSFGEQFF.

This chain connects TRBV28 to TRBJ1-1; TCRdb's D call, TRBD1, is unchecked because there is no DNA. CDR1 is MDHEN and CDR2 is SYDVKM in the germline V gene. The CDR3 has 15 residues. CDR3 in amino acids: CASRAGARGNTEAFF.

The chain recombines TRBV11-2 with TRBJ2-2; the D gene TCRdb calls, TRBD2, cannot be checked with no DNA. CDR1 is SGHAT, CDR2 FQNNGV, per germline. CDR3 size: 14 residues. This CDR3 is CASSSTSKPGELFF. Full variable domain (missing parts from reference TRBV11-2 and TRBJ2-2): EAGVAQSPRYKIIEKRQSVAFWCNPISGHATLYWYQQILGQGPKLLIQFQNNGVVDDSQLPKDRFSAERLKGVDSTLKIQPAKLEDSAVYLCASSSTSKPGELFFGEGSRLTVL.

This sequence joins TRBV6-6 and TRBJ1-1; TCRdb's D gene call, TRBD1, goes unchecked for lack of DNA. Germline V CDR1 and CDR2: MNHNY, SVGAGI (reference sequence). This CDR3 region has 14 residues. This CDR3 reads CASSFLGPTGEAFF.

The gene calls are TRBV7-9 and TRBJ1-6. Germline CDR1 is SEHNR and CDR2 is FQNEAQ (reference sequence). The CDR3 runs 16 residues. The CDR3 loop is CASSLGSGQTNSPLHF.